This T cell receptor (beta chain) was identified during a study of blood T cell repertoires in COVID-19. Study-wide context: Samples of COVID-19 (acute and convalescent) were obtained from the United States, Italy and Spain. Sources were T cells, B-cell-depleted T cells, or PBMCs; the material itself was cDNA or gDNA.

CDR3 length equals 16 residues. Germline V lookup: CDR1 SGHKS, CDR2 YYEKEE (reference sequence). V was cut by 4 bases and J by 4 bases, with 17 bases left in between. This clone was detected a few times. In the original analysis: Amplification with reference gene primers provided the estimates of nucleated cell counts. Profiling relied on immunoSEQ multiplex PCR, and the TCRdb table lists in-frame clones only, not all of them. That table gives V, J and clone size, and the DNA gave D and trimming. The repertoire holds 95,000 to 150,000 clones, with 71% as singletons. This TCR was sampled from a human donor with acute or convalescent COVID-19. The donor label of this sample is uncertain. Material: peripheral blood. V gene TRBV5-5 combines with J gene TRBJ2-2; D uncertain. The CDR3 loop reads CASSATPTSSTGELFF. DNA of the CDR3: TGTGCCAGCAGCGCGACTCCTACCAGCAGCACCGGGGAGCTGTTTTTT.